This entry lists 26 T cell receptor beta chains sequenced from one sample in a study of STAT5B mutations in CD4+ large granular lymphocyte leukemia. Clones were read by immunoSEQ multiplex PCR, and TCRdb kept only the in-frame ones, dropping some. The sample lists about 45,000 clones; about 86% were seen once. Sequencing was performed on CD4+ T cells from blood buffy coats. These receptors came from a human donor in good health.

The chain links TRBV27 to TRBJ2-7; 7 bases match TRBD1. This CDR3 is built from 15 residues. The germline V gene encodes CDR1 MNHEY and CDR2 SMNVEV (reference sequence). V dropped 5 bases and J dropped 2; count of bases not matched to a gene: 9. Written as DNA, the CDR3 is TGTGCCAGCAGTATAAACCGGGACAGTACCTACGAGCAGTACTTC. It is translated as CASSINRDSTYEQYF.

The chain carries TRBV4-3 and TRBJ2-1, with 7 bases matching TRBD2. CDR3 size: 13 residues. Unmatched junction bases numbered 5, after V lost 0 bases and J lost 12 bases. Germline CDR1 LGHNA, CDR2 YSLEER. The DNA of the CDR3 is TGCGCCAGCAGCCAAGAGAGGGCGGGAGCGCAGTTCTTC. This encodes CASSQERAGAQFF.

The chain recombines TRBV28 with TRBJ2-3; either TRBD1 or TRBD2 may supply D (6 bases each). CDR1 is MDHEN, CDR2 SYDVKM, per germline. The CDR3 is made up of 14 amino acids. Trimming pared 3 bases from V and 4 bases from J, leaving 11 bases between. The CDR3 nucleotides read TGTGCCAGCAGTTTGCCGGGGGCGCCAGATACGCAGTATTTT. Protein product: CASSLPGAPDTQYF.

In this sample, this clone turned up once. This sequence joins TRBV7-2 and TRBJ1-5; D is uncertain. The CDR3 is made up of 15 amino acids. V was cut by 0 bases and J by 3 bases, with 9 bases left in between. The V gene's germline CDR1 is SGHTA and CDR2 FQGNSA. The CDR3 here is CASSLALQDNQPQHF. In DNA form, the CDR3 reads TGTGCCAGCAGCTTAGCGCTGCAGGACAATCAGCCCCAGCATTTT.

This chain links TRBV5-1 with TRBJ2-5; TRBD2 matches at 10 bases. Trimming removed 3 bases from V and 3 bases from J; junction bases left unmatched: 2. The CDR3 length is 14 residues. CDR1 is SGHRS and CDR2 is YFSETQ in the germline V gene. CDR3 region: CASSSGLAEETQYF. The CDR3 bases are TGCGCCAGCAGCTCTGGACTAGCGGAAGAGACCCAGTACTTC.

This chain joins TRBV5-1 and TRBJ1-1, with TRBD1 matching 9 bases. The CDR3 is made up of 16 amino acids. Germline V gives CDR1 SGHRS, CDR2 YFSETQ. J lost 0 bases, V lost 5 bases, and 8 bases had no gene match. Here the CDR3 reads CASRLTGGALNTEAFF. CDR3 nucleotides: TGCGCCAGCAGGTTAACAGGGGGCGCGTTGAACACTGAAGCTTTCTTT.

This clone was recorded only once. The J gene is TRBJ1-5, the V gene TRBV7-2; D is possibly TRBD1 (6 bases). The CDR3 loop spans 16 amino acids. The germline gives CDR1 SGHTA, CDR2 FQGNSA. With 1 base removed from V and 6 bases from J, the gap between germline ends came to 16 bases. CDR3 sequence: CASSLEGPGVGQPQHF. The CDR3 DNA is TGTGCCAGCAGCTTAGAGGGCCCAGGGGTAGGTCAGCCCCAGCATTTT.

This sequence joins TRBV6-5 and TRBJ1-6, with a possible D match to TRBD1 (6 bases). Germline CDR1 is MNHEY and CDR2 is SVGAGI. Trimming cost V 6 bases and J 7 bases, with 13 bases left between them. The CDR3 is 14 amino acids. The CDR3 DNA sequence: TGTGCCAGCAGCTACAGGGAAAAGAATTCACCCCTCCACTTT. The encoded protein is CASSYREKNSPLHF.

The chain is built from TRBV7-6 and TRBJ2-3; tentative D call: TRBD2 (6 bases). V was pared by 3 bases and J by 0 bases, with 10 bases between. From germline, CDR1 is SGHVS and CDR2 FNYEAQ. The CDR3 extends over 15 amino acids. The CDR3 loop is CASSFGLLSTDTQYF. The CDR3 DNA is TGTGCCAGCAGCTTCGGACTACTTAGCACAGATACGCAGTATTTT.

The chain combines TRBV18 with TRBJ2-7; D could derive from TRBD1 or TRBD2 (5 bases each). The germline CDR1 and CDR2 sequences are KGHSH and LQKENI. CDR3 length: 17 residues. The V end was cut by 2 bases, the J end by 0 bases, with 17 bases between. CDR3 coding DNA: TGTGCCAGCTCACCAATGGCCGCCTCAGGGAGCTCCTACGAGCAGTACTTC. It specifies CASSPMAASGSSYEQYF. Full variable domain (missing parts from reference TRBV18 and TRBJ2-7): NAGVMQNPRHLVRRRGQEARLRCSPMKGHSHVYWYRQLPEEGLKFMVYLQKENIIDESGMPKERFSAEFPKEGPSILRIQQVVRGDSAAYFCASSPMAASGSSYEQYFGPGTRLTVT.

This clone was seen only a few times. The rearrangement uses TRBV2 and TRBJ1-2; the D gene is possibly TRBD1 (5 bases). CDR1 is SNHLY, CDR2 FYNNEI, per germline. This CDR3 has 17 amino acids. V dropped 3 bases and J dropped 0 bases, with 17 bases sitting between them. CDR3 sequence reads: CASSDKTVHSSNYGYTF. The CDR3 region has the DNA TGTGCCAGCAGTGATAAGACAGTCCACTCTTCTAACTATGGCTACACCTTC.

The chain has TRBV29-1 and TRBJ2-3; D gene ambiguous. Germline CDR1 is SQVTM and CDR2 is ANQGSEA. V was shortened by 4 bases and J by 5 bases, with 7 bases between the two germline ends. This CDR3 has 11 residues. CDR3 sequence reads: CSVGLRDTQYF. In nucleotides, the CDR3 is TGCAGCGTTGGACTGAGAGATACGCAGTATTTT.

The chain links TRBV14 to TRBJ2-7, with 13 bases aligning to TRBD2. This CDR3 contains 15 residues. The trim removed 1 base at V and 4 bases at J, leaving 1 base unmatched. CDR1 is SGHDN and CDR2 is FVKESK in the germline V gene. CDR3 region: CASSQGTSGSYEQYF. In DNA, the CDR3 is TGTGCCAGCAGCCAAGGGACTAGCGGGAGTTACGAGCAGTACTTC.

The chain is built from TRBV6-5 and TRBJ2-1; D gene ambiguous. Trimming left V 7 bases short and J 7 bases short, with 8 bases between. This CDR3 comprises 11 residues. The germline gives CDR1 MNHEY, CDR2 SVGAGI. The CDR3 bases are TGTGCCAGCACCCGAGCGAATGAGCAGTTCTTC. Its translation is CASTRANEQFF.

The gene calls are TRBV6-6 and TRBJ2-7; weak D call: TRBD1 (5 bases). V dropped 8 bases and J dropped 2 bases, with 13 bases sitting between them. Germline V gives CDR1 MNHNY, CDR2 SVGAGI (reference sequence). This CDR3 is built from 13 residues. CDR3 sequence reads: CASGRARTYEQYF. The CDR3, as DNA: TGTGCCAGCGGCAGGGCCAGGACCTACGAGCAGTACTTC.

This clone was counted a single time. This chain joins TRBV10-3 and TRBJ2-7; possible D gene TRBD2, 6 bases. The CDR3 extends over 13 amino acids. Trimming removed 0 bases from V and 4 bases from J, with 7 bases in between. Germline V CDR1 and CDR2: ENHRY, SYGVKD. Written as DNA, the CDR3 is TGTGCCATCAGTGAGTCGGGGGGTTACGAGCAGTACTTC. Amino acid sequence: CAISESGGYEQYF.

The V gene is TRBV10-3, the J gene TRBJ1-1; a possible D gene is TRBD1 (6 bases). This CDR3 region has 13 residues. Trimming left V 6 bases short and J 1 base short, with 9 bases between. Per the germline V gene, CDR1 is ENHRY and CDR2 is SYGVKD. The CDR3 reads CAISPGQNTEAFF. The CDR3 DNA sequence: TGTGCCATCAGCCCGGGACAGAACACTGAAGCTTTCTTT.

This clone was recorded only once. The rearrangement links TRBV5-4 to TRBJ1-2, with 9 bases that match TRBD1. Germline V gene data show CDR1 as SGHNT and CDR2 as YYREEE (reference sequence). V lost 4 bases and J lost 8; bases outside the gene matches: 9. The CDR3 totals 14 residues. The CDR3 loop reads CASSPGTGFRGYTF. CDR3 DNA: TGTGCCAGCAGCCCCGGGACAGGGTTTCGGGGCTACACCTTC.

This rearrangement joins TRBV7-8 to TRBJ2-1, with 12 positions matching TRBD2. This CDR3 has 16 amino acids. Germline V CDR1 and CDR2: SGHVS, FQNEAQ. V was pared by 1 base and J by 10 bases, with 8 bases of the junction left unmatched. In nucleotides, the CDR3 is TGTGCCAGCAGCTTAGGTCTAGCGGGAGGGCCTGGGGAGCAGTTCTTC. The encoded protein is CASSLGLAGGPGEQFF.

This clone was found once. The V gene is TRBV6-1, the J gene TRBJ2-5; D might be TRBD1 or TRBD2, each matching 5 bases. Judging by the DNA end, TRBJ2-7 fits better; the J call may be wrong. CDR3 length equals 16 residues. Looked up from germline, CDR1 is MNHNS and CDR2 is SASEGT. For the CDR3, the DNA is TGTGCCAGCAGTGAAATCGCGAGGGCAGACAGCTACGAGCAGTACTTC. As protein: CASSEIARADSYEQYF.

The rearrangement links TRBV9 to TRBJ2-1; 7 bases are a match to TRBD2. With V trimmed by 0 bases and J by 5 bases, 5 bases remained unmatched. The CDR3 is 15 amino acids. Germline V gives CDR1 SGDLS, CDR2 YYNGEE. CDR3 amino acids: CASSVVGGRDNEQFF. DNA of the CDR3: TGTGCCAGCAGCGTAGTTGGCGGGAGAGACAATGAGCAGTTCTTC.

J is TRBJ1-1 and V is TRBV15; D call uncertain. The length of the CDR3 is 12 residues. Per the germline V gene, CDR1 is LNHNV and CDR2 is YYDKDF (reference sequence). V was cut by 6 bases and J by 12 bases, with 17 bases left in between. The CDR3: CATSSTGVSTFF. The CDR3 DNA reads as TGTGCCACCAGTAGCACTGGGGTGAGTACTTTCTTT. The full variable domain, its missing parts supplied by reference TRBV15 and TRBJ1-1, is DAMVIQNPRYQVTQFGKPVTLSCSQTLNHNVMYWYQQKSSQAPKLLFHYYDKDFNNEADTPDNFQSRRPNTSFCFLDIRSPGLGDTAMYLCATSSTGVSTFFGQGTRLTVV.

In DNA, the CDR3 is TGCAGCGTTGAAGGAGGAAACGGACTCGGGCGCCACGAGCAGTACTTC. Translated, it gives CSVEGGNGLGRHEQYF. The chain employs TRBV29-1 and TRBJ2-7, with D perhaps TRBD2 (5 bases). Germline assignment: CDR1 SQVTM and CDR2 ANQGSEA. CDR3 length equals 16 residues. The V and J ends lost 1 base and 5 bases respectively, with 21 bases between them.

This clone was detected once. The chain has TRBV5-8 and TRBJ2-1, with D uncertain. Germline loops: CDR1 SGHTS, CDR2 YDEGEE. This CDR3 contains 16 residues. V lost 6 bases and J 4 bases, leaving 20 bases between the germline ends. This chain's CDR3 is CASTRLGTDWYNEQFF. CDR3 coding DNA: TGTGCCAGCACCCGCCTCGGTACAGATTGGTACAATGAGCAGTTCTTC.

The rearrangement uses TRBV9 and TRBJ2-1, with 9 bases lining up with TRBD2. The CDR3 runs 16 residues. Per the germline V gene, CDR1 is SGDLS and CDR2 is YYNGEE. Trimming took 0 bases from V and 8 from J; bases not matched to a gene: 9. The CDR3 loop reads CASSVGISSGDDEQFF. CDR3 DNA: TGTGCCAGCAGCGTAGGGATTTCTAGCGGGGATGATGAGCAGTTCTTC.

The CDR3 bases are TGTGCCAGCAGTTTGGGGGGCTCTGGGGCCAACGTCCTGACTTTC. This gives the protein CASSLGGSGANVLTF. The chain recombines TRBV28 with TRBJ2-6, with D tentatively TRBD2 (6 bases). V was clipped by 3 bases and J by 0 bases, with 6 bases between them. The CDR3 runs to 15 residues. The germline CDR1 and CDR2 sequences are MDHEN and SYDVKM.